The 9 T cell receptor beta chains presented below share a single source sample, sequenced in a study of blood T cell repertoires in COVID-19. Profiled with immunoSEQ multiplex PCR; TCRdb holds only in-frame clones, not every one. The table includes around 69,000 clones, about 86% detected once. The sample taken for sequencing was peripheral blood. The receptors shown here come from a man in his forties or fifties with active COVID-19.

This chain links TRBV6-5 with TRBJ2-3; TRBD2 agrees at 7 bases. The CDR3 is 14 residues long. J was trimmed by 3 bases and V by 5 bases; bases with no gene match: 5. Germline lookup yields CDR1 MNHEY and CDR2 SVGAGI. The CDR3 region is CASSRREGTDTQYF. The CDR3 DNA follows: TGTGCCAGCAGTCGCAGGGAGGGGACAGATACGCAGTATTTT.

This chain uses TRBV11-2 with TRBJ2-5, with D maybe TRBD1 (5 bases). In germline, CDR1 is SGHAT, CDR2 FQNNGV. This CDR3 has 15 amino acids. Between the trimmed V and J ends, which lost 0 bases and 3 bases, there was a span of 11 bases. The CDR3 loop reads CASSLELDKEETQYF. In nucleotides, the CDR3 is TGTGCCAGCAGCTTAGAATTGGACAAAGAAGAGACCCAGTACTTC. Based on the CDR3 plus reference TRBV11-2 and TRBJ2-5, the full variable domain is EAGVAQSPRYKIIEKRQSVAFWCNPISGHATLYWYQQILGQGPKLLIQFQNNGVVDDSQLPKDRFSAERLKGVDSTLKIQPAKLEDSAVYLCASSLELDKEETQYFGPGTRLLVL.

V is TRBV19 and J is TRBJ1-5; 7 bases map to TRBD1. The CDR3 is 14 residues long. Trimming cost V 5 bases and J 6 bases; bases outside gene matches: 7. The germline V gene has CDR1 LNHDA and CDR2 SQIVND (reference sequence). The CDR3 protein is CASSASGGFQPQHF. CDR3 sequence (DNA): TGTGCCAGTAGTGCATCAGGGGGATTTCAGCCCCAGCATTTT.

The chain uses TRBV4-2 and TRBJ2-7; 8 bases align to TRBD1. Germline V CDR1 and CDR2: LGHNA, YNFKEQ. Trimming cost V 4 bases and J 1 base; bases outside gene matches: 6. The length of the CDR3 is 15 residues. As DNA, the CDR3 is TGTGCCAGCAGCCTTGGACAGGGAAATTCCTACGAGCAGTACTTC. As protein: CASSLGQGNSYEQYF.

The gene calls are TRBV18 and TRBJ2-2; the match to TRBD1 covers 9 bases. The CDR3 is 15 amino acids. In germline, CDR1 is KGHSH, CDR2 LQKENI. V trimming: 3 bases; J trimming: 5 bases; junction bases outside the gene matches: 4. The CDR3 DNA follows: TGTGCCAGCTCACCGGGACAGGGAAGAACCGGGGAGCTGTTTTTT. Translation: CASSPGQGRTGELFF.

V usage is TRBV7-2 and J usage is TRBJ1-4, with a tentative D call TRBD1 (6 bases). Germline V gene data show CDR1 as SGHTA and CDR2 as FQGNSA. Deletions cut 5 bases from V and 5 bases from J, with 15 bases between. CDR3 length: 15 amino acids. The DNA of the CDR3 is TGTGCCAGCAGCCAGCAGCGGGGGCTGAATGAAAAACTGTTTTTT. Protein product: CASSQQRGLNEKLFF.

The V gene is TRBV18, the J gene TRBJ1-1; D unclear. The germline CDR1 and CDR2 sequences are KGHSH and LQKENI. This CDR3 has 14 residues. Between the trimmed V and J ends, which lost 2 bases and 1 base, there was a span of 8 bases. The CDR3 DNA reads TGTGCCAGCTCACCAGCGGGCTCGAACACTGAAGCTTTCTTT. This encodes CASSPAGSNTEAFF.

The chain uses TRBV20-1 and TRBJ1-2; no definite D call. This CDR3 spans 10 amino acids. Germline V CDR1 and CDR2: DFQATT, SNEGSKA (reference sequence). V was cut by 3 bases and J by 6 bases, with 5 bases left in between. The CDR3 is CSASFNGYTF. DNA for the CDR3: TGCAGTGCTAGCTTTAATGGCTACACCTTC.

The CDR3 DNA reads TGTGCCAGCAGCTTGTCATGGACAGAAGAGACCCAGTACTTC. Its protein product is CASSLSWTEETQYF. The chain employs TRBV11-2 and TRBJ2-5; D may be TRBD1 (6 bases). This CDR3 has 14 amino acids. Germline CDR1 reads SGHAT; CDR2 reads FQNNGV. V lost 3 bases and J lost 3, with 11 bases in between.